This entry lists 20 T cell receptor beta chains sequenced from one sample in a study of shared clonotypes between healthy human individuals. Sequenced by immunoSEQ multiplex PCR; TCRdb stores in-frame clones only, minus some. The table has about 2.4 million clones, approximately 94% seen once. Sequencing was done on a sample of naive CD4+ T cells from PBMCs. The subset denotes: CD45RA+ positively selected. The receptors were gathered from a man aged 18 to 35 in good health. Some clones in this sample may be carry-over from other donors' samples.

This rearrangement joins TRBV11-2 to TRBJ1-2; a possible D gene is TRBD1 (6 bases). Germline V CDR1 and CDR2: SGHAT, FQNNGV. The CDR3 has 15 residues. The germline V and J ends were trimmed by 0 bases and 7 bases, with 15 bases remaining between them. The CDR3 protein is CASSLDPAGASGYTF. For the CDR3, the DNA is TGTGCCAGCAGCTTAGATCCCGCAGGGGCGAGTGGCTACACCTTC.

CDR3 residues: CASSLGLAGAHEQFF. The CDR3 region has the DNA TGTGCCAGCAGCCTGGGACTAGCGGGAGCACATGAGCAGTTCTTC. The V call is TRBV7-3, the J call TRBJ2-1; 14 positions match TRBD2. Germline values: CDR1 SGHTA, CDR2 FQGTGA. The CDR3 spans 15 residues. V gave up 5 bases and J gave up 8 bases; unmatched junction bases: 5. The full variable domain, its missing parts supplied by reference TRBV7-3 and TRBJ2-1, is GAGVSQTPSNKVTEKGKYVELRCDPISGHTALYWYRQSLGQGPEFLIYFQGTGAADDSGLPNDRFFAVRPEGSVSTLKIQRTERGDSAVYLCASSLGLAGAHEQFFGPGTRLTVL.

The V call is TRBV7-9, the J call TRBJ1-1; 7 nucleotides align to TRBD1. Per the germline V gene, CDR1 is SEHNR and CDR2 is FQNEAQ (reference sequence). Trimming cost V 5 bases and J 0 bases; bases outside gene matches: 3. The CDR3 is 14 residues long. CDR3 loop: CASSRDSMNTEAFF. CDR3 nucleotide sequence: TGTGCCAGCAGCCGGGACAGCATGAACACTGAAGCTTTCTTT.

In nucleotides, the CDR3 is TGTGCCAGTAGTCCCCGAGGGACAGGAAATGAGCAGTTCTTC. Protein product: CASSPRGTGNEQFF. The rearrangement links TRBV19 to TRBJ2-1, with 8 bases lining up with TRBD1. Germline V gene lookup returns CDR1 LNHDA and CDR2 SQIVND (reference sequence). CDR3 size: 14 residues. Trimming removed 5 bases from V and 7 bases from J; junction bases left unmatched: 7.

The chain employs TRBV28 and TRBJ1-4; TRBD1 aligns across 9 bases. The CDR3 runs to 16 residues. The V segment lost 4 bases and the J segment 5 bases; nucleotides outside the gene matches: 8. CDR1 and CDR2 (germline): MDHEN, SYDVKM. The CDR3 DNA is TGTGCCAGCAGTTGGGCAGGGGACAGGGCAAATGAAAAACTGTTTTTT. Translating gives CASSWAGDRANEKLFF.

V gene TRBV5-4 combines with J gene TRBJ2-1, with 7 bases identical to TRBD2. This CDR3 has 14 residues. V shed 4 bases, J shed 5 bases, and the junction held 6 bases outside the gene matches. Germline values: CDR1 SGHNT, CDR2 YYREEE (reference sequence). The CDR3 is CASSRRTSDNEQFF. The CDR3, as DNA: TGTGCCAGCAGCCGACGAACTAGCGACAATGAGCAGTTCTTC.

The chain recombines TRBV6-5 with TRBJ1-1, with 10 bases that match TRBD1. Per the germline V gene, CDR1 is MNHEY and CDR2 is SVGAGI. The CDR3 covers 15 residues. V lost 6 bases, J lost 1 base, and 5 bases stayed unmatched. CDR3 residues: CASRTGGLRNTEAFF. CDR3 bases: TGTGCCAGCAGGACAGGGGGCTTACGGAACACTGAAGCTTTCTTT.

The rearrangement joins TRBV9 to TRBJ1-4; D ambiguous. The CDR3 runs to 15 residues. CDR1 SGDLS and CDR2 YYNGEE come from the germline V gene. The V end lost 0 bases, the J end lost 8 bases, and 14 bases lay between the germline ends. The CDR3, as DNA: TGTGCCAGCAGCGTAGGAATAGGGAGGCGAGAAAAACTGTTTTTT. This codes for CASSVGIGRREKLFF.

The chain is built from TRBV6-6 and TRBJ2-3; 10 positions match TRBD2. After removal of 6 bases from V and 1 base from J, the junction contained 7 bases not matched to a gene. The germline gives CDR1 MNHNY, CDR2 SVGAGI (reference sequence). CDR3 size: 16 residues. This CDR3 reads CASRALAGGGTDTQYF. In nucleotides, the CDR3 is TGTGCCAGCAGGGCCTTAGCGGGAGGAGGCACAGATACGCAGTATTTT.

The chain has TRBV2 and TRBJ1-2; 11 bases line up with TRBD1. This CDR3 is 13 amino acids long. From germline, CDR1 is SNHLY and CDR2 FYNNEI. Trimming took 5 bases from V and 13 from J; bases not matched to a gene: 9. The CDR3 loop is CASSSGTGGVGTF. The CDR3 DNA sequence: TGTGCCAGCAGTTCCGGGACAGGGGGTGTCGGCACCTTC.

This clone came up once. V usage is TRBV7-9 and J usage is TRBJ2-5, with D tentatively TRBD1 (5 bases). The CDR3 extends over 15 amino acids. Germline CDR1 SEHNR, CDR2 FQNEAQ (reference sequence). V gave up 5 bases and J gave up 0 bases, with 13 bases separating them. CDR3 in amino acids: CASSNQRQYQETQYF. Here the CDR3 DNA reads TGTGCCAGCAGCAACCAGAGACAGTACCAAGAGACCCAGTACTTC.

The rearrangement uses TRBV7-7 and TRBJ2-1; TRBD1 agrees at 10 bases. Germline CDR1 reads SSHAT; CDR2 reads FNYEAQ (reference sequence). Germline trimming cut 5 bases from V and 7 bases from J; bases unmatched to any gene: 8. CDR3 size: 15 residues. CDR3: CASSDRQGAWNEQFF. The CDR3 bases are TGTGCCAGCAGCGACAGACAGGGGGCTTGGAATGAGCAGTTCTTC.

The chain recombines TRBV7-8 with TRBJ2-1; 11 nucleotides match TRBD2. Trimming cost V 4 bases and J 5 bases; bases outside gene matches: 7. Germline CDR1 SGHVS, CDR2 FQNEAQ. The CDR3 totals 16 residues. CDR3 sequence reads: CASSSRGTSGHNEQFF. DNA for the CDR3: TGTGCCAGCAGCTCTCGGGGGACTAGCGGACACAATGAGCAGTTCTTC.

The CDR3 DNA follows: TGTGCCAGCAGAGGACTAGCGGGAGCGGCCGGGGAGCTGTTTTTT. Amino acids: CASRGLAGAAGELFF. The V and J genes are TRBV9 and TRBJ2-2, with TRBD2 identical over 13 bases. Germline lookup yields CDR1 SGDLS and CDR2 YYNGEE. The CDR3 is 15 amino acids. The J segment lost 6 bases and the V segment lost 5 bases, leaving 4 bases of the junction unmatched.

This chain joins TRBV7-8 and TRBJ2-7; D is perhaps TRBD2 (6 bases). The V end lost 2 bases, the J end lost 5 bases, and 10 bases lay between the germline ends. This CDR3 has 13 residues. CDR1 SGHVS and CDR2 FQNEAQ come from the germline V gene. CDR3: CASSLRGRHEQYF. CDR3 nucleotide sequence: TGTGCCAGCAGCTTACGGGGGAGGCACGAGCAGTACTTC.

Here the CDR3 reads CASSQWPVSSYNEQFF. DNA of the CDR3: TGCGCCAGCAGCCAATGGCCGGTGAGCTCCTACAATGAGCAGTTCTTC. The chain has TRBV4-1 and TRBJ2-1; D not resolved. The length of the CDR3 is 16 residues. V was shortened by 2 bases and J by 0 bases, with 11 bases between the two germline ends. Germline-derived CDR1 and CDR2 are MGHRA and YSYEKL.

The rearrangement uses TRBV30 and TRBJ2-1; TRBD2 matches 8 bases. The CDR3 consists of 16 residues. Germline V gene data show CDR1 as GTSNPN and CDR2 as SVGIG (reference sequence). The trim removed 0 bases at V and 6 bases at J, leaving 10 bases unmatched. The CDR3 nucleotides are TGTGCCTGGAGTGTAGGGCAGGCCGGGGGGGGCAATGAGCAGTTCTTC. Protein product: CAWSVGQAGGGNEQFF.

The rearrangement uses TRBV5-6 and TRBJ1-3; possibly TRBD1 for D (5 bases). This CDR3 comprises 15 residues. The V end was cut by 1 base, the J end by 3 bases, with 11 bases between. Germline loops: CDR1 SGHDT, CDR2 YYEEEE. CDR3 sequence: CASSLRGRDGNTIYF. CDR3 in DNA: TGTGCCAGCAGCTTGCGGGGCAGGGATGGAAACACCATATATTTT.

The V and J genes are TRBV11-2 and TRBJ1-2, with unresolved D. The ends were cut back, 4 bases at V and 4 bases at J, with 13 bases in the middle. CDR1 SGHAT and CDR2 FQNNGV come from the germline V gene. The CDR3 length is 14 residues. In DNA, the CDR3 is TGTGCCAGCAGCTCTACCGGGATACCCTATGGCTACACCTTC. Translating gives CASSSTGIPYGYTF.

The rearrangement joins TRBV4-1 to TRBJ2-5; TRBD2 matches 7 bases. The J call is doubtful: the DNA matches TRBJ2-7 better. Germline CDR1 reads MGHRA; CDR2 reads YSYEKL. This CDR3 is 17 amino acids long. This chain's CDR3 is CASSRQASGARAYEQYF. In nucleotides, the CDR3 is TGCGCCAGCAGCCGTCAGGCCAGCGGGGCCAGAGCCTACGAGCAGTACTTC.